This T cell receptor (beta chain) was sequenced during a study of blood T cell repertoires in COVID-19. Whole-study context: PBMCs, B-cell-depleted T cells, or T cells provided the cDNA or gDNA that made up the material.

This study enrolled people aged 18 to 89 from about 24 US geographic areas. Cohort placement rested on clinical history that participants reported themselves. Germline values: CDR1 MDHEN, CDR2 SYDVKM. The CDR3 loop spans 14 amino acids. V shed 2 bases and J 7 bases; nucleotides not matched to a gene: 4. Profiling relied on immunoSEQ multiplex PCR, and the TCRdb table lists in-frame clones only, not all of them. This sample has around 430,000 clones, with more than 75% found just once. Input material: PBMCs or T cells enriched from blood (not recorded which). The gene calls are TRBV28 and TRBJ1-2, with 10 bases identical to TRBD1. The sequence derives from a woman in her fifties or sixties who had recovered from COVID-19. This chain's CDR3 is CASSLGTGVRGYTF. CDR3 bases: TGTGCCAGCAGTTTAGGGACAGGGGTTCGTGGCTACACCTTC.